This T cell receptor (beta chain) appears in the sequencing data of a study of tissue T cells after allogeneic stem cell transplantation. CDR3 sequences, V/J genes, frequencies and template counts came from survey-depth TCRbeta sequencing. TCRdb's copy holds only in-frame clones and misses some; the assay was immunoSEQ multiplex PCR. The repertoire includes some 3,100 clones, over 60% of them detected once, and roughly 23% sits in the top ten. This CDR3 is built from 14 residues. Germline lookup yields CDR1 SGDLS and CDR2 YYNGEE. The V end was cut by 3 bases, the J end by 2 bases, with 11 bases between. Enrolled prospectively were adult allogeneic hematopoietic cell transplant recipients whose graft-versus-host disease was steroid-refractory.

The sequences come from jejunal tissue, collected at autopsy. The chain is built from TRBV9 and TRBJ1-1, with unresolved D. This TCR was sampled from a male patient at least 60 years old with steroid-refractory graft-versus-host disease after an allogeneic stem cell transplant. Some T cells may be supplied by the graft donor. CDR3 bases: TGTGCCAGCAGCGGGGCGTATCTCAACACTGAAGCTTTCTTT. Its translation is CASSGAYLNTEAFF.